Each of the 8 T cell receptor beta chains below was sequenced from the same sample in a study of molecular identifiers for immune sequencing clone quantification. One entry per CDR3 protein results from TCRdb running MiXCR on the PCR reads. The sample yields approximately 320,000 distinct CDR3 sequences, about 23% seen once. Sequenced material: naive CD8+ T cells from blood, with Jurkat cell RNA spiked in. Subset: FACS-sorted CD8+CD4-CCR7+CD45RA+ naive T cells. The origin of the receptors is a human donor in good health. Some libraries in this study had Jurkat cell RNA spiked in.

The chain recombines TRBV20-1 with TRBJ2-1; tentative D call: TRBD1 (6 bases). V lost 0 bases and J lost 2, with 8 bases in between. Germline V lookup: CDR1 DFQATT, CDR2 SNEGSKA (reference sequence). CDR3 size: 14 residues. CDR3 in amino acids: CSARDRGAYNEQFF. As DNA, the CDR3 is TGCAGTGCTAGAGACAGGGGAGCCTACAATGAGCAGTTCTTC.

This clonotype was recorded at least ten times. The chain couples TRBV4-1 to TRBJ2-7; 8 bases agree with TRBD2. From germline, CDR1 is MGHRA and CDR2 YSYEKL. Unmatched junction bases numbered 7, after V lost 0 bases and J lost 3 bases. This CDR3 region has 16 residues. CDR3 loop: CASSQDKRETGYEQYF. The CDR3, as DNA: TGCGCCAGCAGCCAAGATAAGCGGGAGACCGGCTACGAGCAGTACTTC.

This clonotype showed up many times. The V and J genes are TRBV5-5 and TRBJ2-7, with D hard to call. The CDR3 consists of 15 residues. CDR1 is SGHKS and CDR2 is YYEKEE in the germline V gene (reference sequence). Trimming took 0 bases from V and 4 from J, leaving 14 bases between them. CDR3 region: CASSLEGRKIYEQYF. In DNA form, the CDR3 reads TGTGCCAGCAGCTTGGAGGGCAGAAAGATTTACGAGCAGTACTTC.

This clonotype was seen a few times. The CDR3 protein is CASSPITGGSSEQFF. The CDR3 DNA reads TGTGCCAGCAGCCCCATTACAGGGGGTTCGAGTGAGCAGTTCTTC. This chain connects TRBV6-5 to TRBJ2-1; 8 positions match TRBD1. J lost 9 bases, V lost 6 bases, and 13 bases had no gene match. The CDR3 covers 15 residues. Germline-derived CDR1 and CDR2 are MNHEY and SVGAGI.

This clonotype was recorded many times. The rearrangement joins TRBV9 to TRBJ2-2; D remains unclear. Germline CDR1 is SGDLS and CDR2 is YYNGEE. There are 16 residues in the CDR3. Trimming removed 0 bases from V and 0 bases from J, with 9 bases in between. The CDR3 DNA sequence: TGTGCCAGCAGCGTAGATGGCCAGGCGAACACCGGGGAGCTGTTTTTT. It codes for CASSVDGQANTGELFF. Using reference TRBV9 and TRBJ2-2 for the parts outside the CDR3, the full variable domain is DSGVTQTPKHLITATGQRVTLRCSPRSGDLSVYWYQQSLDQGLQFLIQYYNGEERAKGNILERFSAQQFPDLHSELNLSSLELGDSALYFCASSVDGQANTGELFFGEGSRLTVL.

The chain couples TRBV2 to TRBJ1-1; D not resolved. The V gene lost 2 bases and the J gene lost 1 base, with 5 bases spanning the gap. Germline V CDR1 and CDR2: SNHLY, FYNNEI. This CDR3 has 13 residues. The CDR3 nucleotides read TGTGCCAGCAGTGAATCGGGGAACACTGAAGCTTTCTTT. Translated: CASSESGNTEAFF.

The V call is TRBV29-1, the J call TRBJ2-4; D uncertain. The CDR3 has 14 amino acids. Germline lookup yields CDR1 SQVTM and CDR2 ANQGSEA. Deletions cut 1 base from V and 2 bases from J, with 9 bases between. CDR3 loop: CSVEGIGSKNIQYF. The CDR3 DNA reads as TGCAGCGTTGAAGGGATAGGTTCCAAAAACATTCAGTACTTC. The full variable domain, completed using reference TRBV29-1 and TRBJ2-4, is SAVISQKPSRDICQRGTSLTIQCQVDSQVTMMFWYRQQPGQSLTLIATANQGSEATYESGFVIDKFPISRPNLTFSTLTVSNMSPEDSSIYLCSVEGIGSKNIQYFGAGTRLSVL.

This clonotype was picked up a small number of times. Sequence at one end of the junction differs from germline and may be a read error. The chain recombines TRBV28 with TRBJ2-7; the D is unclear. Germline V gives CDR1 MDHEN, CDR2 SYDVKM. CDR3 length equals 13 residues. DNA for the CDR3: TGTGCCGGCAGTCGGCTCGCCTGGGCCGAGCAGTACTTC. Translating gives CAGSRLAWAEQYF.